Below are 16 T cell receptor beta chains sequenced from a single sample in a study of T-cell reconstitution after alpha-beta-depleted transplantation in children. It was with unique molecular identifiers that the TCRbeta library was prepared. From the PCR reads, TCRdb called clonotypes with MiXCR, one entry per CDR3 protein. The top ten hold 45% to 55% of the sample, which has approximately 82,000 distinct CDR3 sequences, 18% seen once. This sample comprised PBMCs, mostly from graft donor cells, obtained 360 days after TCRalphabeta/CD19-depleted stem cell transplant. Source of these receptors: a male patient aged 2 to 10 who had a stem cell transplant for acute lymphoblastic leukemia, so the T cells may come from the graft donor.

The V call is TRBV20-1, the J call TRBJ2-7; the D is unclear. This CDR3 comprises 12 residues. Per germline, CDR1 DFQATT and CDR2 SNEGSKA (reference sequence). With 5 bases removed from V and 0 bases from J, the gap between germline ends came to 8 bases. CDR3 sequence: CSASAPSYEQYF. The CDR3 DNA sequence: TGCAGTGCTTCCGCGCCCTCCTACGAGCAGTACTTC.

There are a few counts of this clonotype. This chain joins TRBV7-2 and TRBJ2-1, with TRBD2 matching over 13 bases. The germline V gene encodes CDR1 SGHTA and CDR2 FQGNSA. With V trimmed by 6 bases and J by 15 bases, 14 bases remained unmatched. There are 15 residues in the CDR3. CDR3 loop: CASSPTGTSGISPFF. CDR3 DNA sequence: TGTGCCAGCAGTCCTACCGGGACTAGCGGGATCTCTCCGTTCTTC.

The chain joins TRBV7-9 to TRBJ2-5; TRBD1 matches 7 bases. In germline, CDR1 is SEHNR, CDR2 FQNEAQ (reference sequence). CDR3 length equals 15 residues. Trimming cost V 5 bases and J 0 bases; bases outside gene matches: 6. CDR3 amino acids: CASSVYRGHQETQYF. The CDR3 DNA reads TGTGCCAGCAGCGTGTACAGGGGACACCAAGAGACCCAGTACTTC. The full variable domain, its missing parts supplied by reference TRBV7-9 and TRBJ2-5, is DTGVSQNPRHKITKRGQNVTFRCDPISEHNRLYWYRQTLGQGPEFLTYFQNEAQLEKSRLLSDRFSAERPKGSFSTLEIQRTEQGDSAMYLCASSVYRGHQETQYFGPGTRLLVL.

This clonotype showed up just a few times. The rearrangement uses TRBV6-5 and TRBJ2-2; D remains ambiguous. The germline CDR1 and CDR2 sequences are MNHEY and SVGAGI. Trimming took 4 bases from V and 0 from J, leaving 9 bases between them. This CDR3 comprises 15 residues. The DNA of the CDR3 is TGTGCCAGCAGTTTCAAGGAAACGAACACCGGGGAGCTGTTTTTT. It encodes CASSFKETNTGELFF.

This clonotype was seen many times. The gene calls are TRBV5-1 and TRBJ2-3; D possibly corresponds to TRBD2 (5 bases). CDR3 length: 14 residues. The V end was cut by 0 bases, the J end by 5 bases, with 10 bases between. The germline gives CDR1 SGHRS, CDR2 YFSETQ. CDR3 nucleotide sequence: TGCGCCAGCAGCTTGGTATCCGGACTAGATACGCAGTATTTT. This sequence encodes CASSLVSGLDTQYF.

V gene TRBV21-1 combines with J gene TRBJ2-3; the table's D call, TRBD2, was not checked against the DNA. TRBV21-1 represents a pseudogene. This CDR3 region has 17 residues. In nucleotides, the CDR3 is TGTGCCAGCAGCAAAGACCCTAGCGGGAGAGACACAGATACGCAGTATTTT. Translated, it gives CASSKDPSGRDTDTQYF.

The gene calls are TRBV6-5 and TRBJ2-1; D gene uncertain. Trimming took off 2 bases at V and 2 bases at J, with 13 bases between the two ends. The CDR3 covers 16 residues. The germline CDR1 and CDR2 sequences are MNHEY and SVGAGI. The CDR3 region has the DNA TGTGCCAGCAGTTACCCGGGCCTGGGCCCCTACAATGAGCAGTTCTTC. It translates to CASSYPGLGPYNEQFF.

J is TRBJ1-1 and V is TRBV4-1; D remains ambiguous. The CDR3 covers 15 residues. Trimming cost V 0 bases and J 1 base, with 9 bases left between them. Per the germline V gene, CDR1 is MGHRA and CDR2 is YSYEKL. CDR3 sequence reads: CASSQEEAWNTEAFF. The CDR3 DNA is TGCGCCAGCAGCCAAGAGGAAGCTTGGAACACTGAAGCTTTCTTT.

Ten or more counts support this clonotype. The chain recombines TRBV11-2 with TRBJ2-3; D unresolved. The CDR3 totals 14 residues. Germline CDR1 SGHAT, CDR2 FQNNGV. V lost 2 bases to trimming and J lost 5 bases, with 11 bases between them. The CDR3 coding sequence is TGTGCCAGCAGCTTAATGGCAGTAAAAGATACGCAGTATTTT. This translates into CASSLMAVKDTQYF. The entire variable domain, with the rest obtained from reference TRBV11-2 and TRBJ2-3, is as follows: EAGVAQSPRYKIIEKRQSVAFWCNPISGHATLYWYQQILGQGPKLLIQFQNNGVVDDSQLPKDRFSAERLKGVDSTLKIQPAKLEDSAVYLCASSLMAVKDTQYFGPGTRLTVL.

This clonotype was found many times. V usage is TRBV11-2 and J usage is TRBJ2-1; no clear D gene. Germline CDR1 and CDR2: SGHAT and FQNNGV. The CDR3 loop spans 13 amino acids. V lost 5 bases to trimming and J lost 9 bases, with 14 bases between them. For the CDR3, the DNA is TGTGCCAGCAGCCCGAGAAACTTGGGTGAGCAGTTCTTC. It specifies CASSPRNLGEQFF.

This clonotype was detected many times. The CDR3: CSARPQTSGPLAKNIQYF. The CDR3 bases are TGCAGTGCTAGACCCCAGACTAGCGGTCCCCTAGCCAAAAACATTCAGTACTTC. The chain is built from TRBV20-1 and TRBJ2-4; 9 bases line up with TRBD2. Germline values: CDR1 DFQATT, CDR2 SNEGSKA (reference sequence). The trim removed 2 bases at V and 0 bases at J, leaving 11 bases unmatched. The length of the CDR3 is 18 residues.

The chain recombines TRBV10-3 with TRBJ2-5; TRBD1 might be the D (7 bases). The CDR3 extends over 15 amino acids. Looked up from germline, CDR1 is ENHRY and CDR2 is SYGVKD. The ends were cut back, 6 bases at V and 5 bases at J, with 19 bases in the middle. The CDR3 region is CAIRGDSGPKETQYF. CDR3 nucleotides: TGTGCCATCAGGGGGGACAGCGGGCCCAAGGAGACCCAGTACTTC.

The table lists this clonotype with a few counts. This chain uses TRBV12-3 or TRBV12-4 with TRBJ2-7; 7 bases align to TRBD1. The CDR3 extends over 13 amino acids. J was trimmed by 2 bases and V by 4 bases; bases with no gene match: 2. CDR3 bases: TGTGCCAGCAGTTATGGGACAGCCTACGAGCAGTACTTC. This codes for CASSYGTAYEQYF.

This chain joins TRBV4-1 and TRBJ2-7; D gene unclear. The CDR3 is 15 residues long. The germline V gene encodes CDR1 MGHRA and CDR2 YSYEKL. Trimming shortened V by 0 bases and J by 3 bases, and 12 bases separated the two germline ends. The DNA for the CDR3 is TGCGCCAGCAGCCAAGATAATGGTCGGCACTACGAGCAGTACTTC. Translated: CASSQDNGRHYEQYF.

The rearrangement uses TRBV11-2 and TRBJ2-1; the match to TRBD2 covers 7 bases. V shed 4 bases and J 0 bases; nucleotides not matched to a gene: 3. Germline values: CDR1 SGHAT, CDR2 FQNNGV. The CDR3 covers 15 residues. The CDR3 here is CASSYRTSSYNEQFF. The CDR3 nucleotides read TGTGCCAGCAGCTACCGGACTAGCTCCTACAATGAGCAGTTCTTC.

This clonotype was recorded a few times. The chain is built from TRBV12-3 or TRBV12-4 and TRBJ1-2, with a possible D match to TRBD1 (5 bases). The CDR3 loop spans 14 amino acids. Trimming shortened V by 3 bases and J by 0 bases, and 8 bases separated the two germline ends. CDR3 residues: CASSFGGTNYGYTF. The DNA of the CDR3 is TGTGCCAGCAGTTTTGGGGGTACTAACTATGGCTACACCTTC.